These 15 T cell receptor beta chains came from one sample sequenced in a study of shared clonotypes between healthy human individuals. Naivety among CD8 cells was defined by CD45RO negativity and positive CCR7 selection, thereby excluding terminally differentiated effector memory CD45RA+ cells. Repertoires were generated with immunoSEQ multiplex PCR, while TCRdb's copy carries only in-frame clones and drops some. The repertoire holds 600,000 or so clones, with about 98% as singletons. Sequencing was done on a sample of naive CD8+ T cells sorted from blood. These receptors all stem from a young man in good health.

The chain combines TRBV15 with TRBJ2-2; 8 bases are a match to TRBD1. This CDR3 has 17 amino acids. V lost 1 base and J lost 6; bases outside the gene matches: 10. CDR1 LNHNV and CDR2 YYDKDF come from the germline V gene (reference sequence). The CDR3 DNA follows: TGTGCCACCAGCAGAGGAGTAGGACAGGGTTTCCCCGGGGAGCTGTTTTTT. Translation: CATSRGVGQGFPGELFF. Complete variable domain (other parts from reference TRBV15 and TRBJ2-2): DAMVIQNPRYQVTQFGKPVTLSCSQTLNHNVMYWYQQKSSQAPKLLFHYYDKDFNNEADTPDNFQSRRPNTSFCFLDIRSPGLGDTAMYLCATSRGVGQGFPGELFFGEGSRLTVL.

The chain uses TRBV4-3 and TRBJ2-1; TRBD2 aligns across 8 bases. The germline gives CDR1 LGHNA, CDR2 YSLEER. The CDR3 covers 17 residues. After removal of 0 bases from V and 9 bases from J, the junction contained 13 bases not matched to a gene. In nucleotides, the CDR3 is TGCGCCAGCAGCCAAGATTTACTAGCGGACACGTGGGTTGAGCAGTTCTTC. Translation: CASSQDLLADTWVEQFF.

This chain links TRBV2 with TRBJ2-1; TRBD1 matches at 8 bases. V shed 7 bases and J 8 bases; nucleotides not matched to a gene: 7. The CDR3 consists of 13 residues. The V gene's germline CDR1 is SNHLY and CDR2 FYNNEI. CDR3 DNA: TGTGCCAGCACCGCGACAGGGGACTATGAGCAGTTCTTC. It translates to CASTATGDYEQFF.

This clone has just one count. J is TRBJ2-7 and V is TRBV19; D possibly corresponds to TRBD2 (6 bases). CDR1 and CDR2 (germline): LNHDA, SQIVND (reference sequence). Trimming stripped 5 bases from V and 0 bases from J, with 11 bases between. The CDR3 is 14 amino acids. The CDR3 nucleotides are TGTGCCAGTAGTGGACGGGGGAGCTCCTACGAGCAGTACTTC. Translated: CASSGRGSSYEQYF.

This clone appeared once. The CDR3 loop reads CATSTWTSGRYEQFF. CDR3 coding DNA: TGTGCCACTAGCACTTGGACTAGCGGGAGGTATGAGCAGTTCTTC. This chain uses TRBV27 with TRBJ2-1; TRBD2 aligns across 14 bases. The CDR3 contains 15 residues. V gave up 10 bases and J gave up 8 bases; unmatched junction bases: 10. The germline V gene encodes CDR1 MNHEY and CDR2 SMNVEV (reference sequence).

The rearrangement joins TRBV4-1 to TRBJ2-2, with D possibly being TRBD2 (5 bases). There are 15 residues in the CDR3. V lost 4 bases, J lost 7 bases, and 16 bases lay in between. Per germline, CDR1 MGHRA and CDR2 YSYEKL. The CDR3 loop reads CASSPLPGLGGELFF. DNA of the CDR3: TGCGCCAGCAGCCCCCTCCCGGGGTTAGGCGGGGAGCTGTTTTTT.

The CDR3 nucleotides read TGCGCCAGCATGGGACTGGGGAGCGGGAGTTCCGATACGCAGTATTTT. This gives the protein CASMGLGSGSSDTQYF. This chain joins TRBV5-1 and TRBJ2-3; 8 bases are a match to TRBD2. Per the germline V gene, CDR1 is SGHRS and CDR2 is YFSETQ. V dropped 6 bases and J dropped 6; count of bases not matched to a gene: 15. The CDR3 sequence is 16 residues long.

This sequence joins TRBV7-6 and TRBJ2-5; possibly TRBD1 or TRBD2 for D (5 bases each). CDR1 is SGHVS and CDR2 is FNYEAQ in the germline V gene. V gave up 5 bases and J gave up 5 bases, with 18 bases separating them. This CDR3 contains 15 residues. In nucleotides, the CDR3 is TGTGCCAGCAGCACCCCAGGGAGTGGAGAGGAGACCCAGTACTTC. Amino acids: CASSTPGSGEETQYF.

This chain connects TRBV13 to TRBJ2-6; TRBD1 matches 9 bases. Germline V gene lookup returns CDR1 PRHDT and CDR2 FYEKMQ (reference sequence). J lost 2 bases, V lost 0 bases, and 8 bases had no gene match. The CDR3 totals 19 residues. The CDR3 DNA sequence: TGTGCCAGCAGCTTAGGCTTAGGAACAGGGGGCACTGGGGCCAACGTCCTGACTTTC. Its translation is CASSLGLGTGGTGANVLTF.

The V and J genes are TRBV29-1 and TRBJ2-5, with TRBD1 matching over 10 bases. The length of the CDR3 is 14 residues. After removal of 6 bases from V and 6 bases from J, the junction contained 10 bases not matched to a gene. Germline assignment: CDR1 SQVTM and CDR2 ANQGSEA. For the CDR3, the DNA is TGCAGCGTGGCCGGGACAGGGGATCGGAAGACCCAGTACTTC. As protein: CSVAGTGDRKTQYF.

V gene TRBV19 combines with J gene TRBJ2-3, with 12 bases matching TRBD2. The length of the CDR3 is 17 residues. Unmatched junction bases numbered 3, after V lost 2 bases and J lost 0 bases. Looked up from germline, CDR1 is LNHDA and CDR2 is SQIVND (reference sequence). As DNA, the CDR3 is TGTGCCAGTAGTATACTACTAGCGGGGGGCAGCACAGATACGCAGTATTTT. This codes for CASSILLAGGSTDTQYF.

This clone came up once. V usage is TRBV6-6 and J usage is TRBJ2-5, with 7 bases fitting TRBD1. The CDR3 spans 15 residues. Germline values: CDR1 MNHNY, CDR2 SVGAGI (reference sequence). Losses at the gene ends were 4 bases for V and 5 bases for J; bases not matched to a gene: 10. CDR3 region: CASSFLGTAGETQYF. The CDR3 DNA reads TGTGCCAGCAGTTTCCTCGGGACAGCTGGGGAGACCCAGTACTTC.

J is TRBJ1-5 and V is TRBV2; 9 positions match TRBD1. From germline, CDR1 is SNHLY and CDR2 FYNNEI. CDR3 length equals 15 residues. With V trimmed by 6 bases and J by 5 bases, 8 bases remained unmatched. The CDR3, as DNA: TGTGCCAGCAGGGGACGACAGGGGGTGGATCAGCCCCAGCATTTT. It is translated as CASRGRQGVDQPQHF. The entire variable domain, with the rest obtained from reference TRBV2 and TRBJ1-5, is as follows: EPEVTQTPSHQVTQMGQEVILRCVPISNHLYFYWYRQILGQKVEFLVSFYNNEISEKSEIFDDQFSVERPDGSNFTLKIRSTKLEDSAMYFCASRGRQGVDQPQHFGDGTRLSIL.

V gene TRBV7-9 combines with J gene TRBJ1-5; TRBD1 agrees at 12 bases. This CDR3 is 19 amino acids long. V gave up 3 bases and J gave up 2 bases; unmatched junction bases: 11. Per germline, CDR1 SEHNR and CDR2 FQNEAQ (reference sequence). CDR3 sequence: CASSFFGTGGFAGNQPQHF. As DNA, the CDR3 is TGTGCCAGCAGCTTCTTTGGGACAGGGGGCTTCGCGGGCAATCAGCCCCAGCATTTT.

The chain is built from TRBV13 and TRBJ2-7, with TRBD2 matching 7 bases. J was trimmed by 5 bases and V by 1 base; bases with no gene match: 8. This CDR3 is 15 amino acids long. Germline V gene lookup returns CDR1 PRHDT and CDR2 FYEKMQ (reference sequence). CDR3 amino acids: CASSLDGLGDHEQYF. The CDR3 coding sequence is TGTGCCAGCAGCTTAGACGGACTAGGCGACCACGAGCAGTACTTC.